The source of this T cell receptor (beta chain) is a study of T cells in Graves' hyperthyroidism and ophthalmopathy (dated by TCRdb to about 2019). Notes on the research overall: Peripheral blood was sampled at the time of initial diagnosis, prior to any treatment. To identify TCR V-J signatures that set the groups apart, the researchers used a discovery cohort of 100 patients, made up of under 50 with Graves' ophthalmopathy and around 58 with stable Graves' hyperthyroidism. Whether ophthalmopathy could be predicted prospectively was tested in an independent validation cohort made up of under 20 hyperthyroidism patients plus 17 patients who later progressed to ophthalmopathy. The approximately 90 discovery patients were randomly split 7:3 into training and test sets. In roughly six Graves' hyperthyroidism patients, the study also compared T-cell repertoires from thyroid tissue with T-cell repertoires from blood. Once sampling was done, hyperthyroidism patients were given methimazole at a starting dose of 30 mg daily, whereas ophthalmopathy patients were given high-dose intravenous methylprednisolone. According to the paper, TCR Vbeta CDR3 sequencing was carried out on some 130 peripheral blood samples, which came from about 45 ophthalmopathy, about 75 hyperthyroidism and approximately 17 progressor patients.

Amplification of TCR beta CDR3 regions was carried out from RNA transcripts. A first-round RT-PCR of the TCR CDR3 used the HTBI primer set with the Qiagen OneStep RT-PCR kit. Libraries were constructed in a second round of multiplex PCR, after which size selection and purification were performed. Sequencing of the libraries was done on an Illumina HiSeq2000 using paired-end 100 bp reads. Per the authors' processing: SOAPnuke was used to process the raw data, removing reads that contained adapters or uncalled bases, had a mean Phred below 15, or lacked an exact match to the constant primer or identifier. COPE v1.2.5 was used to merge high-quality paired reads, and clonotypes were defined as unique nucleotide sequences. MiTCR v1.1 was used to align the clonotypes against IMGT TRBV, TRBD and TRBJ reference segments. The analysis was restricted to V-J combinations with a frequency above 0.0001, which together covered roughly 99% of the repertoires. A TCS score was defined as the ratio of F50 (clonal expansion) to E x V (chaos), with BLOSUM62-based TCRdist applied between CDR3 peptides within each V-J. Welch's t-statistics and random forest reduced some 510 V-J features to about 13, which were used in a naive Bayes classifier (R e1071). The raw public reads went through TCRdb reprocessing: fastp at Q25, MiXCR clone calling, in-frame beta chains kept. One record per CDR3 amino acid sequence lists the most common genes and DNA. The V and J calls reflect TCRdb's pipeline rather than the authors' work. The sample table holds approximately 700,000 distinct CDR3 sequences, of which roughly 15% were seen once. The top ten clonotypes cover about 8.4% of the sample.

Paper-wide results and their limitations: Blood samples also contained most of the expanded thyroid clonotypes (frequency above 0.001), which suggests that blood repertoires may reflect thyroid immune responses. No statistical method was used to fix the sample size in advance, and group allocation was not hidden from the investigators. In validation, the model predicted progression to ophthalmopathy a median of roughly 6.5 months before onset, with roughly 70% sensitivity and almost 75% specificity. A model built on a 13 V-J signature distinguished ophthalmopathy from stable hyperthyroidism, reaching 87.88% sensitivity and 81.08% specificity in cross-validation and 80%/75% in testing.

Stable Graves' hyperthyroidism was defined as no progression to ophthalmopathy during 18 months of follow-up. Hyperthyroidism patients were newly diagnosed, with disease duration under 2 months, and aged 18 to 65 years. Exclusion was applied to patients with uncontrolled infections, other autoimmune diseases, pregnancy or lactation. Diagnoses relied on clinical symptoms, serum thyroxine and TRAb, thyroid ultrasound and orbital computed tomography. PBMCs were isolated from roughly 10 ml of fresh peripheral blood by Ficoll-Paque density gradient centrifugation. Total RNA was extracted using Trizol reagent, and RNA quality was assessed on an Agilent 2100 Bioanalyzer. Comment on this clonotype: Its antigen is not yet known. Base qualities are missing; no much larger clone stands one base away.

Source material: blood. The TCR comes from a man aged 18-30 years with Graves' hyperthyroidism.

The CDR3 is CASSYSGSGISDTQYF. Here is the DNA: TGTGCCAGCAGTTACTCCGGGAGCGGGATATCAGATACGCAGTATTTT. The V and J segments used are TRBV6-6 and TRBJ2-3, with 7 middle bases fitting TRBD2. The CDR1 and CDR2 encoded by the germline V gene (reference sequence) are MNHNY and SVGAGI. The CDR3 goes from the cysteine to the phenylalanine over 16 residues. Just the 48-base CDR3 DNA is kept, in frame starting at base 1. From V the trimming removes 0 bases and from J it removes 4 bases, while the gene matches leave 7 bases of the junction unaccounted for.